The following is a T cell receptor (beta chain) sequence with its context. This table comes from immunoSEQ multiplex PCR, and its TCRdb copy is limited to in-frame clones, with some not included. Here the sample spans about 200,000 clones, about nine tenths being singletons. This specimen comes from a study of blood T cell repertoires in COVID-19. Study information: COVID-19 samples collected from the United States, Italy and Spain covered acute and convalescent phases. From T cells, B-cell-depleted T cells, or PBMCs came the material, which was cDNA or gDNA.

This CDR3 has 14 amino acids. The V gene's germline CDR1 is KGHSH and CDR2 LQKENI. Trimming took 4 bases from V and 2 from J; bases not matched to a gene: 1. The clonotype was recovered from a woman aged 40 to 50 with acute or convalescent COVID-19. The V and J genes are TRBV18 and TRBJ1-4; 7 nucleotides align to TRBD1. What was sequenced was peripheral blood. CDR3 protein: CASSLQGTNEKLFF. The CDR3 DNA reads as TGTGCCAGCTCACTACAGGGGACTAATGAAAAACTGTTTTTT.